The next 28 T cell receptor beta chains were all read from a single sample in a study of identical twins. MiXCR, run by TCRdb on the 5' RACE reads, gives a single entry per CDR3 protein. Of 1.5 million to 2 million distinct CDR3 sequences listed, about 32% are singletons. The sample taken for sequencing was cord blood. These receptors originate from a newborn girl in good health.

The chain has TRBV12-3 or TRBV12-4 and TRBJ2-3; 8 nucleotides align to TRBD2. V shed 0 bases, J shed 6 bases, and the junction held 5 bases outside the gene matches. This CDR3 region has 15 residues. CDR3 amino acids: CASSLAGLASDTQYF. The CDR3 DNA reads as TGTGCCAGCAGTTTAGCAGGACTAGCATCGGATACGCAGTATTTT.

This sequence joins TRBV6-5 and TRBJ1-5; no reliable D call. Germline V gene data show CDR1 as MNHEY and CDR2 as SVGAGI. The CDR3 length is 19 residues. With 0 bases removed from V and 5 bases from J, the gap between germline ends came to 23 bases. DNA of the CDR3: TGTGCCAGCAGTTACTCGAGTCAGGCCTCGACCAATTTTTATCAGCCCCAGCATTTT. Its translation: CASSYSSQASTNFYQPQHF.

The rearrangement uses TRBV25-1 and TRBJ1-4; 7 nucleotides match TRBD1. The ends lost 1 base at V and 5 bases at J; junction bases unmatched: 10. The CDR3 runs 17 residues. Germline lookup yields CDR1 MGHDK and CDR2 SYGVNS. The CDR3 reads CASSESGGALKNEKLFF. The CDR3 nucleotides read TGTGCCAGCAGTGAATCAGGGGGGGCCTTAAAAAATGAAAAACTGTTTTTT.

This clonotype was seen repeatedly, ten times or more. The chain is built from TRBV12-3 or TRBV12-4 and TRBJ2-1; the D gene is possibly TRBD2 (6 bases). The CDR3 length is 15 residues. The V gene lost 3 bases and the J gene lost 7 bases, with 16 bases spanning the gap. Here the CDR3 reads CASSFPNSGGNEQFF. The CDR3, as DNA: TGTGCCAGCAGTTTCCCCAATTCAGGAGGGAATGAGCAGTTCTTC.

Remarks on this clonotype: This may come from a read error, since a much larger clone is one base off. The V and J genes are TRBV12-3 or TRBV12-4 and TRBJ2-4; TRBD2 is a possible D gene (5 bases). The CDR3 is 16 amino acids. DNA for the CDR3: TGTGCCAGCAGTTTAGGGCAGTCCCTAGCCAAAGACATTCAGTACTTC. Protein sequence: CASSLGQSLAKDIQYF.

V usage is TRBV4-1 and J usage is TRBJ1-2; possibly TRBD1 for D (6 bases). CDR1 and CDR2 from the germline V gene are MGHRA and YSYEKL. CDR3 length equals 16 residues. Trimming took 6 bases from V and 0 from J, leaving 17 bases between them. As DNA, the CDR3 is TGCGCCAGCAGTCATTCCCTCGGGACAACTAACTATGGCTACACCTTC. This translates into CASSHSLGTTNYGYTF.

This clonotype was detected a few times. The chain couples TRBV27 to TRBJ1-2, with 8 positions matching TRBD1. After removal of 3 bases from V and 4 bases from J, the junction contained 13 bases not matched to a gene. In germline, CDR1 is MNHEY, CDR2 SMNVEV (reference sequence). The CDR3 runs 17 residues. Here the CDR3 reads CASSFSRQGPPPYGYTF. CDR3 nucleotides: TGTGCCAGCAGTTTTTCTCGACAGGGGCCGCCCCCCTATGGCTACACCTTC.

This clonotype has a handful of counts. The rearrangement links TRBV7-9 to TRBJ1-1; D possibly corresponds to TRBD1 (6 bases). The CDR3 loop spans 17 amino acids. CDR1 and CDR2 from the germline V gene are SEHNR and FQNEAQ (reference sequence). V was cut by 4 bases and J by 2 bases, with 20 bases left in between. This chain's CDR3 is CASSSQPLGAPNTEAFF. The CDR3 nucleotides are TGTGCCAGCAGCTCTCAGCCCTTGGGGGCGCCCAACACTGAAGCTTTCTTT.

The V and J genes are TRBV28 and TRBJ2-7; TRBD2 agrees at 8 bases. V was pared by 5 bases and J by 7 bases, with 28 bases of the junction left unmatched. The CDR3 contains 20 residues. Germline values: CDR1 MDHEN, CDR2 SYDVKM. CDR3 nucleotides: TGTGCCAGCAGTCCCCGACGTGGGTTAAGCGGGAGAGTATCCTACAATGAGCAGTACTTC. Its protein is CASSPRRGLSGRVSYNEQYF. Drawing the rest from reference TRBV28 and TRBJ2-7, the complete variable domain is DVKVTQSSRYLVKRTGEKVFLECVQDMDHENMFWYRQDPGLGLRLIYFSYDVKMKEKGDIPEGYSVSREKKERFSLILESASTNQTSMYLCASSPRRGLSGRVSYNEQYFGPGTRLTVT.

This clonotype has just a few counts. The rearrangement links TRBV13 to TRBJ2-1; D is unresolved. The CDR3 consists of 14 residues. Germline V gene sequence: CDR1 PRHDT, CDR2 FYEKMQ (reference sequence). Trimming cost V 1 base and J 7 bases, with 11 bases left between them. As DNA, the CDR3 is TGTGCCAGCAGCTTAGTCATGGTTGGAAATGAGCAGTTCTTC. This gives the protein CASSLVMVGNEQFF.

This clonotype was detected once. This chain uses TRBV6-5 with TRBJ2-1; 11 nucleotides agree with TRBD2. CDR3 length equals 14 residues. V trimming: 5 bases; J trimming: 13 bases; junction bases outside the gene matches: 10. Germline CDR1 MNHEY, CDR2 SVGAGI. CDR3 bases: TGTGCCAGCAGTAGACTAGCGGGATTAGAGACCCAGTTCTTC. Translating it yields CASSRLAGLETQFF.

This clonotype was counted between two and nine times. CDR3 in DNA: TGTGCCAGCAGTTTCCGGGACAGGGAGTGGGGCACAGATACGCAGTATTTT. Its translation: CASSFRDREWGTDTQYF. The chain uses TRBV6-6 and TRBJ2-3, with TRBD1 matching 9 bases. J gave up 1 base and V 4 bases, and 9 bases lay outside the gene matches. The CDR3 runs to 17 residues. Per the germline V gene, CDR1 is MNHNY and CDR2 is SVGAGI (reference sequence).

This chain connects TRBV5-6 to TRBJ2-5; 12 bases line up with TRBD2. The CDR3 sequence is 15 residues long. V was pared by 3 bases and J by 11 bases, with 11 bases of the junction left unmatched. CDR1 SGHDT and CDR2 YYEEEE come from the germline V gene. The CDR3 is CASSYPSGGAYEQYF. CDR3 bases: TGTGCCAGCAGCTACCCTAGCGGGGGGGCATATGAGCAGTACTTC.

The rearrangement links TRBV20-1 to TRBJ2-1; D is ambiguous. The germline V gene has CDR1 DFQATT and CDR2 SNEGSKA (reference sequence). This CDR3 has 15 residues. V was shortened by 0 bases and J by 9 bases, with 18 bases between the two germline ends. This CDR3 reads CSARDRAGRSAEQFF. In DNA form, the CDR3 reads TGCAGTGCTAGAGATCGCGCTGGACGGTCCGCTGAGCAGTTCTTC.

The CDR3 nucleotides are TGTGCCAGCAGCTCGCTAATACGACAGAACACTGAAGCTTTCTTT. It encodes CASSSLIRQNTEAFF. The rearrangement links TRBV11-2 to TRBJ1-1; no firm D call. Looked up from germline, CDR1 is SGHAT and CDR2 is FQNNGV. CDR3 length: 15 residues. Trimming shortened V by 4 bases and J by 1 base, and 13 bases separated the two germline ends.

This clonotype has only a few counts. The chain has TRBV6-1 and TRBJ1-2, with D unresolved. The CDR3 consists of 13 residues. Germline assignment: CDR1 MNHNS and CDR2 SASEGT. The germline V and J ends were trimmed by 3 bases and 1 base, with 6 bases remaining between them. The CDR3 spells CASSEDDNYGYTF. The CDR3, as DNA: TGTGCCAGCAGTGAGGACGATAACTATGGCTACACCTTC.

As for this clonotype: A read error may account for a junction end that differs from germline. The chain joins TRBV28 to TRBJ2-3; D possibly uses TRBD1 or TRBD2 (6 bases each). In germline, CDR1 is MDHEN, CDR2 SYDVKM. This CDR3 has 15 residues. The CDR3 reads CASTLWGAGTDTQYF. In DNA, the CDR3 is TGTGCCAGCACTTTATGGGGGGCAGGAACAGATACGCAGTATTTT.

The V and J genes are TRBV5-1 and TRBJ2-1; D perhaps matches TRBD1 (5 bases). The CDR3 loop spans 14 amino acids. Trimming cost V 1 base and J 5 bases, with 10 bases left between them. The V gene's germline CDR1 is SGHRS and CDR2 YFSETQ. The CDR3 loop reads CASSLLNRHNEQFF. DNA for the CDR3: TGCGCCAGCAGCTTGCTTAACAGGCACAATGAGCAGTTCTTC.

This clonotype was seen many times. Germline is not matched at one junction end, which may reflect a read error. The CDR3 loop reads CASSPTSGSFNEQFF. The CDR3 bases are TGCGCCAGCAGCCCGACTAGCGGGTCCTTCAATGAGCAGTTCTTC. The chain has TRBV5-1 and TRBJ2-1; TRBD2 aligns across 10 bases. The germline CDR1 and CDR2 sequences are SGHRS and YFSETQ. The CDR3 spans 15 residues.

This clonotype was recorded once. The gene calls are TRBV6-1 and TRBJ1-1; a possible D gene is TRBD1 (6 bases). CDR3 length equals 16 residues. Germline loops: CDR1 MNHNS, CDR2 SASEGT. V lost 6 bases and J lost 8, with 25 bases in between. The DNA for the CDR3 is TGTGCCAGCAGCCCAACCGGCGCTGGGACACTGAAGGAAGCTTTCTTT. It encodes CASSPTGAGTLKEAFF.

The chain has TRBV20-1 and TRBJ2-3, with 12 bases that match TRBD2. The germline V gene encodes CDR1 DFQATT and CDR2 SNEGSKA (reference sequence). This CDR3 has 16 residues. The V and J ends lost 5 bases and 2 bases, in that order; junction bases with no gene match: 8. CDR3 nucleotide sequence: TGCAGTGCTTCCCGGACTAGCGGGACCATCACAGATACGCAGTATTTT. Translation gives CSASRTSGTITDTQYF.

This clonotype has ten or more counts. This sequence joins TRBV27 and TRBJ1-2; 12 nucleotides line up with TRBD1. Germline V gene sequence: CDR1 MNHEY, CDR2 SMNVEV (reference sequence). The CDR3 has 17 amino acids. V lost 4 bases and J lost 0; bases outside the gene matches: 6. CDR3 protein: CASSSGQGARANYGYTF. DNA of the CDR3: TGTGCCAGCAGTTCGGGACAGGGGGCGAGGGCTAACTATGGCTACACCTTC.

This clonotype has a handful of counts. One end of the junction is discordant with germline, which a read error may explain. The chain has TRBV7-7 and TRBJ2-7, with D perhaps matching TRBD2 (5 bases). Germline lookup yields CDR1 SSHAT and CDR2 FNYEAQ (reference sequence). This CDR3 has 16 residues. In DNA form, the CDR3 reads TGTGCTAGCAGCGCGCGCTTTCCGGAGGTTTCCTACGAGCAGTACTTC. This gives the protein CASSARFPEVSYEQYF.

The chain combines TRBV7-2 with TRBJ2-3; D may be TRBD2 (6 bases). Trimming stripped 5 bases from V and 3 bases from J, with 24 bases between. This CDR3 has 18 amino acids. In germline, CDR1 is SGHTA, CDR2 FQGNSA. CDR3 protein: CASSPFATYTSRTDTQYF. CDR3 DNA sequence: TGTGCCAGCAGCCCCTTCGCTACCTACACTAGCCGGACAGATACGCAGTATTTT. Complete variable domain (other parts from reference TRBV7-2 and TRBJ2-3): GAGVSQSPSNKVTEKGKDVELRCDPISGHTALYWYRQSLGQGLEFLIYFQGNSAPDKSGLPSDRFSAERTGGSVSTLTIQRTQQEDSAVYLCASSPFATYTSRTDTQYFGPGTRLTVL.

The V and J genes are TRBV12-3 or TRBV12-4 and TRBJ1-6; 9 positions agree with TRBD1. The CDR3 is 15 amino acids. V shed 6 bases, J shed 6 bases, and the junction held 6 bases outside the gene matches. The CDR3 is CASRQGALTNSPLHF. The CDR3 nucleotides read TGTGCCAGCAGACAGGGGGCCCTCACTAATTCACCCCTCCACTTT.

The V gene is TRBV20-1, the J gene TRBJ2-7, with TRBD2 matching over 13 bases. The CDR3 runs to 15 residues. Germline values: CDR1 DFQATT, CDR2 SNEGSKA (reference sequence). The trim removed 6 bases at V and 4 bases at J, leaving 9 bases unmatched. The CDR3 DNA is TGCAGTGCCCCGAGCAGGACTAGCGGGAGTTACGAGCAGTACTTC. It yields the protein CSAPSRTSGSYEQYF.

The table lists this clonotype with a few counts. The chain couples TRBV4-1 to TRBJ1-6; 7 nucleotides match TRBD1. The V segment lost 2 bases and the J segment 6 bases; nucleotides outside the gene matches: 4. The CDR3 runs to 15 residues. Germline V CDR1 and CDR2: MGHRA, YSYEKL. The CDR3 reads CASSQMGQLNSPLHF. The CDR3 DNA reads TGCGCCAGCAGCCAAATGGGACAGCTTAATTCACCCCTCCACTTT.

This clonotype was found many times. The V call is TRBV27, the J call TRBJ2-5; D gene uncertain. The CDR3 totals 15 residues. Trimming stripped 3 bases from V and 0 bases from J, with 11 bases between. Germline CDR1 MNHEY, CDR2 SMNVEV (reference sequence). The DNA for the CDR3 is TGTGCCAGCAGTTTCACACCCGCGTACCAAGAGACCCAGTACTTC. It codes for CASSFTPAYQETQYF.